This T cell receptor beta chain was obtained from a study of shared clonotypes between healthy human individuals. Study in general: Researchers drew samples from two women and a few men aged 18 to 49.

Findings and caveats of the study: Sequencing depth was predicted to influence how clonotypes are shared among donors.

Data came from immunoSEQ multiplex PCR; TCRdb stores just in-frame clones and leaves some out. Of around 530,000 clones listed, about 80% are singletons. Healthy adults negative for HIV, lacking recent acute infections or vaccinations, served as donors. Per the germline V gene, CDR1 is SEHNR and CDR2 is FQNEAQ (reference sequence). With 5 bases removed from V and 3 bases from J, the gap between germline ends came to 11 bases. This CDR3 is built from 14 residues. Notes on this clone: What it recognizes is unknown.

This clonotype was obtained from a woman aged 40 to 50 in good health. Some clones in this sample may be carry-over from other donors' samples. Sample: PBMCs. The chain is built from TRBV7-9 and TRBJ1-5; D is perhaps TRBD1 (5 bases). The CDR3 nucleotides are TGTGCCAGCAGCCATGGGGGGAACAATCAGCCCCAGCATTTT. It is translated as CASSHGGNNQPQHF.